The present T cell receptor beta chain was sequenced within a study of blood T cells in healthy people across ages. Broader study findings: TCR beta diversity tracked closely with naive T cell percentage. Age brought a roughly linear fall in TCR beta diversity measured per million T cells.

There are many counts of this clonotype. The antigen is unknown. The CDR3 covers 16 residues. V was clipped by 3 bases and J by 3 bases, with 15 bases between them. Germline V lookup: CDR1 KGHSH, CDR2 LQKENI. Total RNA, at least 5 micrograms per sample, was extracted from PBMCs. The use of a sample-barcoded 5' primer and a J-beta primer mix characterized a second PCR of roughly 6 to 11 cycles. MiXCR, run by TCRdb on the 5' RACE reads, gives a single entry per CDR3 protein. Of roughly 640,000 distinct CDR3 sequences in the sample, around 31% were seen once. The TCR comes from a woman of 80 years or more in good health. Specimen: blood. This chain joins TRBV18 and TRBJ2-1, with D perhaps given as TRBD1 or TRBD2 (5 bases each). The CDR3 reads CASSPRGAGNYNEQFF. CDR3 coding DNA: TGTGCCAGCTCACCCCGAGGGGCAGGGAACTACAATGAGCAGTTCTTC.